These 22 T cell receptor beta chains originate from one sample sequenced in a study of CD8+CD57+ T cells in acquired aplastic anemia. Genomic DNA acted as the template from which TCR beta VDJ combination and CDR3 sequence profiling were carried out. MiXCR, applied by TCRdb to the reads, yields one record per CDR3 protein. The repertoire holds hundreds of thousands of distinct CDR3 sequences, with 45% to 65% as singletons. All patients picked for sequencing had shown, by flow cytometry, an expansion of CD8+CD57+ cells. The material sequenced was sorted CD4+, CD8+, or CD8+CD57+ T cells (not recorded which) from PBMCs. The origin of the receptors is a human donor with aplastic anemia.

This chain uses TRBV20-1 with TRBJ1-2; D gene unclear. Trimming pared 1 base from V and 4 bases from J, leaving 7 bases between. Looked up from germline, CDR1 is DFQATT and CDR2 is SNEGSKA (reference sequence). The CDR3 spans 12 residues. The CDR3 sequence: CSARAMGYGYTF. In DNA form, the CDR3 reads TGCAGTGCTAGAGCCATGGGCTATGGCTACACCTTC.

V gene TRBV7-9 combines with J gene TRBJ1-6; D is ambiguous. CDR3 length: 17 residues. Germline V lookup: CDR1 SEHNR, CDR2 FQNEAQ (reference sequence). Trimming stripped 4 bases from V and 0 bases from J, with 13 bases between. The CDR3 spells CASSWGLASSYNSPLHF. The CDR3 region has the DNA TGTGCCAGCAGCTGGGGTCTCGCGAGCTCCTATAATTCACCCCTCCACTTT.

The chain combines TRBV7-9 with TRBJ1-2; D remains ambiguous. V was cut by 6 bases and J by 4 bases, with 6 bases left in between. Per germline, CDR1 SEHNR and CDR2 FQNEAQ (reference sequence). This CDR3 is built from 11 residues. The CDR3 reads CASRNAYGYTF. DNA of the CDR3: TGTGCCAGCAGGAACGCCTATGGCTACACCTTC.

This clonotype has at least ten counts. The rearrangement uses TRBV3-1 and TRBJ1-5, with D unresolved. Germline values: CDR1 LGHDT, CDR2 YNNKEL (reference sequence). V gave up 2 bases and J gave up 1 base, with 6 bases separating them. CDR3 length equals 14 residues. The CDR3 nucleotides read TGTGCCAGCAGCCAACGGGCGAGCAATCAGCCCCAGCATTTT. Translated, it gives CASSQRASNQPQHF.

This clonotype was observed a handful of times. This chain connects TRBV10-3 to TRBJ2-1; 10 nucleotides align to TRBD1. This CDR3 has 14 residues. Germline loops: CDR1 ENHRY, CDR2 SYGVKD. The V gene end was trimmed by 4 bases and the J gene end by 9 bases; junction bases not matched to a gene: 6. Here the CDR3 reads CAISGGTGESEQFF. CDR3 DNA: TGTGCCATCAGTGGAGGGACAGGGGAGAGTGAGCAGTTCTTC.

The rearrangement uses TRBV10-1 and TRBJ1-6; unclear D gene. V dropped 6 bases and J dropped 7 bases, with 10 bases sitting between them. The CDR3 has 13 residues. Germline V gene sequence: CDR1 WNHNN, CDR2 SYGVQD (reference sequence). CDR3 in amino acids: CASSAGYNSPLHF. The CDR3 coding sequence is TGCGCCAGCAGCGCGGGGTACAATTCACCCCTCCACTTT.

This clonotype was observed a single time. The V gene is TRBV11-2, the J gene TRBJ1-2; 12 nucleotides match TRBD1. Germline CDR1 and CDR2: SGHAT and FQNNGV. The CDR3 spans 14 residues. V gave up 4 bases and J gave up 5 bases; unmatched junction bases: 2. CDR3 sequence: CASSWDRGRYGYTF. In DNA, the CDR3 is TGTGCCAGCAGCTGGGACAGGGGGCGGTATGGCTACACCTTC. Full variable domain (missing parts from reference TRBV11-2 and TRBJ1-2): EAGVAQSPRYKIIEKRQSVAFWCNPISGHATLYWYQQILGQGPKLLIQFQNNGVVDDSQLPKDRFSAERLKGVDSTLKIQPAKLEDSAVYLCASSWDRGRYGYTFGSGTRLTVV.

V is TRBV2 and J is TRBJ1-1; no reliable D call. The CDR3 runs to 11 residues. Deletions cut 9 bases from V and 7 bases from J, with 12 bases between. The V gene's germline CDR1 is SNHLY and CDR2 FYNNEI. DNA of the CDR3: TGTGCCAGTAGACCCAGCGTTGAAGCTTTCTTT. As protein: CASRPSVEAFF.

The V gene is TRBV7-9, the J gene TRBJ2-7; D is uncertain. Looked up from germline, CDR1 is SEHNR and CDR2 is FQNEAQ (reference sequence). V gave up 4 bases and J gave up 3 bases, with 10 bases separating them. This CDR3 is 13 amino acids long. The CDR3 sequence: CASSWTPGYEQYF. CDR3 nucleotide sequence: TGTGCCAGCAGCTGGACCCCGGGCTACGAGCAGTACTTC.

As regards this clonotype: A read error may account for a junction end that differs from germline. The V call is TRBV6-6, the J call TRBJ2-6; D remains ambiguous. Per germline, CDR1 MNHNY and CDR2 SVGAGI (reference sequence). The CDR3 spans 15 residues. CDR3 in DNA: TGTGCCAGCACTATACAGTACTCTGGGGTCAACGTCCTGACTTTC. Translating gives CASTIQYSGVNVLTF.

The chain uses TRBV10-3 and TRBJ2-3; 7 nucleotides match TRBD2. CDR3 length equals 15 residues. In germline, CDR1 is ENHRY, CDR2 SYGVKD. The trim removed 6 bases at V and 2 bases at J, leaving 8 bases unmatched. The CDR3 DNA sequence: TGTGCCATCAGACTGGCGGGGGTAGTCACAGATACGCAGTATTTT. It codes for CAIRLAGVVTDTQYF.

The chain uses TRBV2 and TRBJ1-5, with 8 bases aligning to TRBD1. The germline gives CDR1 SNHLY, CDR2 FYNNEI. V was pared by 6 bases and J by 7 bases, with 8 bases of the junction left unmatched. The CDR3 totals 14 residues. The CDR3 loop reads CASSLRTGKQPQHF. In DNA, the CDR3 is TGTGCCAGCAGCTTGAGGACAGGGAAACAGCCCCAGCATTTT.

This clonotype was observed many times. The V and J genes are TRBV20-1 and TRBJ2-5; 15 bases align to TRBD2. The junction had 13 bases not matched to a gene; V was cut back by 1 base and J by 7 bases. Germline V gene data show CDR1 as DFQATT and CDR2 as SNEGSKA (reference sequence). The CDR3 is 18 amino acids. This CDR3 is CSARAIGLAGGPSGTQYF. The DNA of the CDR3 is TGCAGTGCTAGAGCTATAGGACTAGCGGGAGGGCCGTCGGGGACCCAGTACTTC.

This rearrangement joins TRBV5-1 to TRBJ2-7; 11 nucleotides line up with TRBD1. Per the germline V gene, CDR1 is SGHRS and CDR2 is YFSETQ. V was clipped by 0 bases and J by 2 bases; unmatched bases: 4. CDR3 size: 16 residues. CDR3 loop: CASSLDGQGAPYEQYF. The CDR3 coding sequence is TGCGCCAGCAGCTTGGACGGACAGGGGGCACCCTACGAGCAGTACTTC.

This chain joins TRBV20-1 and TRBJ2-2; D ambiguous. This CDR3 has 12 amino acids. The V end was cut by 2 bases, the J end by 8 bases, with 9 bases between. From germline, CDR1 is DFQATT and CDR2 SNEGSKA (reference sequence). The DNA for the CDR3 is TGCAGTGCTAGATTTCTGACAGGGGAGCTGTTTTTT. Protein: CSARFLTGELFF.

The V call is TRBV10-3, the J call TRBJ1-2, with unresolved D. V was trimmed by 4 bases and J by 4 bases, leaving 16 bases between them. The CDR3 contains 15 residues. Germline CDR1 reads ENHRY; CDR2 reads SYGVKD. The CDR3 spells CAISGYPLIVYGYTF. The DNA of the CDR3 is TGTGCCATCAGTGGATACCCCTTAATTGTCTATGGCTACACCTTC.

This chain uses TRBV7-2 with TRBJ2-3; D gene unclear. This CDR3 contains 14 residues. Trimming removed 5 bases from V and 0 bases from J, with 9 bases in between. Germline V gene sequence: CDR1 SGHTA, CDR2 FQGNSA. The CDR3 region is CASSVSQSTDTQYF. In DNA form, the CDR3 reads TGTGCCAGCAGCGTTAGTCAGAGCACAGATACGCAGTATTTT.

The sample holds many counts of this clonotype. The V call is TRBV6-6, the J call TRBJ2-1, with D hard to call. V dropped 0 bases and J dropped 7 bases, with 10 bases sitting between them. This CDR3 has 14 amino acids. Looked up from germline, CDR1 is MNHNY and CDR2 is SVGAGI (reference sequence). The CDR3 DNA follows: TGTGCCAGCAGTTACTCCAGCTTGGGGAATGAGCAGTTCTTC. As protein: CASSYSSLGNEQFF.

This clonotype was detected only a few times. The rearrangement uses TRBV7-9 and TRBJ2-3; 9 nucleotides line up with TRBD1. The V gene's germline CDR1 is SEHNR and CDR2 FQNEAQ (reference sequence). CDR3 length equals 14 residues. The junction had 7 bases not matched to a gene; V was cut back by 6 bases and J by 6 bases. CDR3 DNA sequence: TGTGCCAGCAGTTACAGGGGGCGCAGGGATACGCAGTATTTT. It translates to CASSYRGRRDTQYF. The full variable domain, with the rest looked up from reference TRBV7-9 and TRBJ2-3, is DTGVSQNPRHKITKRGQNVTFRCDPISEHNRLYWYRQTLGQGPEFLTYFQNEAQLEKSRLLSDRFSAERPKGSFSTLEIQRTEQGDSAMYLCASSYRGRRDTQYFGPGTRLTVL.

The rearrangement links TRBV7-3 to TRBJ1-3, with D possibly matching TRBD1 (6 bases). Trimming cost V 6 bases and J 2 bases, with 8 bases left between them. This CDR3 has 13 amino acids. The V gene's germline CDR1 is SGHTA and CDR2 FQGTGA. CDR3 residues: CASRRGAGNTIYF. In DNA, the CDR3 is TGTGCCAGCAGGAGGGGGGCTGGAAACACCATATATTTT.

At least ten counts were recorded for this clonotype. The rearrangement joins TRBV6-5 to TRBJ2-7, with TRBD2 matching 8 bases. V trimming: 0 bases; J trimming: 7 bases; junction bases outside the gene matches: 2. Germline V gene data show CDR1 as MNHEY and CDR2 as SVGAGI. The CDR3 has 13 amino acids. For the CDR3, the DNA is TGTGCCAGCAGTTACTCCGGGACTAGAGAGCAGTACTTC. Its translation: CASSYSGTREQYF.

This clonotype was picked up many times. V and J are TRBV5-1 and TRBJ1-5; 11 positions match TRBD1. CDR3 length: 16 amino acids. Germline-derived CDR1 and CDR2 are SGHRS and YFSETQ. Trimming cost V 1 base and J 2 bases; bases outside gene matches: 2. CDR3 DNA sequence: TGCGCCAGCAGCTTGACGGGACAGGGGGGCAATCAGCCCCAGCATTTT. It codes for CASSLTGQGGNQPQHF.